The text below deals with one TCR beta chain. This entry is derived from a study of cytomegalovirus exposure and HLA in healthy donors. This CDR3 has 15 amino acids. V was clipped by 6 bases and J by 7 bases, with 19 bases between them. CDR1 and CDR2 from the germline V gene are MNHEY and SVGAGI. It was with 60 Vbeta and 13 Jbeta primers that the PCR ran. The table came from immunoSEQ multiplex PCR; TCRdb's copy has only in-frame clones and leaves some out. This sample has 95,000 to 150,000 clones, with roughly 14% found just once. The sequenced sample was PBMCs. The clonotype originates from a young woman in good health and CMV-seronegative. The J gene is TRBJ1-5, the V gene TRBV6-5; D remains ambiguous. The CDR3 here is CASSQKRYPPQPQHF. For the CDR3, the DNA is TGTGCCAGCAGCCAAAAGCGGTACCCCCCCCAGCCCCAGCATTTT.